This T cell receptor beta chain was captured by sequencing in a study of T and B cells in COVID-19 patients. As for the study in general: Peripheral blood came from COVID-19 patients with active infection or after recovery.

Findings of the study overall: Early severe-case samples and blood from mildly ill patients during symptoms were in short supply.

The CDR3 covers 14 residues. V lost 1 base, J lost 0 bases, and 4 bases lay in between. CDR1 MNHEY and CDR2 SVGEGT come from the germline V gene. BIOMED2 TRB-A/B primer pools were used in multiplex TRB PCR. Via MiXCR, TCRdb re-called the multiplex PCR reads, giving one row per CDR3 protein. In the table there are thousands of distinct CDR3 sequences, approximately 30% of which are singletons. As to this clonotype: No antigen is known for it.

TRB was amplified from about 260-540 ng of blood genomic DNA. The source of this sequence is a human donor with active COVID-19. The specimen sequenced was blood. This chain links TRBV6-2 or TRBV6-3 with TRBJ1-5; D is undetermined. The CDR3 is CASSYYFSNQPQHF. The CDR3 DNA is TGTGCCAGCAGTTACTACTTTAGCAATCAGCCCCAGCATTTT.